Shown below are 32 T cell receptor beta chains from a single sample sequenced in a study of read filtering for tumor transcriptome and immune sequencing. This library used around 0.4 ug RNA and molecular barcoded adaptors spanning alpha/delta and beta/gamma chains. TCRdb analysed the reads with MiXCR anew, one entry per CDR3 protein. Of around 23,000 distinct CDR3 sequences listed, approximately 22% were seen once; the top ten hold about 50%. Sequencing input: a population of CD138-negative cells sorted from bone marrow. The receptor source for this set is a donor aged 40 or over with multiple myeloma.

The sample holds many counts of this clonotype. V usage is TRBV3-1 and J usage is TRBJ2-5, with D tentatively TRBD1 (6 bases). This CDR3 is 16 amino acids long. The ends were cut back, 2 bases at V and 3 bases at J, with 16 bases in the middle. Germline CDR1 is LGHDT and CDR2 is YNNKEL (reference sequence). In nucleotides, the CDR3 is TGTGCCAGCAGCCAAACCCTAGGACAGCAGGAAGAGACCCAGTACTTC. Its translation is CASSQTLGQQEETQYF.

This clonotype was counted ten times or more. V is TRBV10-3 and J is TRBJ1-5; 7 positions match TRBD1. The CDR3 is 14 amino acids. V shed 2 bases and J 7 bases; nucleotides not matched to a gene: 5. Germline CDR1 and CDR2: ENHRY and SYGVKD. The CDR3: CAISEARGVQPQHF. CDR3 coding DNA: TGTGCCATCAGTGAGGCCAGGGGGGTGCAGCCCCAGCATTTT.

This clonotype has a count of ten or more. The genes are TRBV9 and TRBJ2-3; D gene uncertain. CDR1 and CDR2 from the germline V gene are SGDLS and YYNGEE. This CDR3 has 13 residues. Trimming removed 2 bases from V and 1 base from J, with 5 bases in between. CDR3: CASSVLGTDTQYF. The CDR3 region has the DNA TGTGCCAGCAGCGTGTTGGGCACAGATACGCAGTATTTT.

The sample holds a few counts of this clonotype. The conserved closing phenylalanine or tryptophan is absent in this CDR3, likely reflecting a read error. V usage is TRBV3-1 and J usage is TRBJ2-1; 9 bases line up with TRBD2. The germline gives CDR1 LGHDT, CDR2 YNNKEL (reference sequence). This CDR3 comprises 18 residues. The ends lost 4 bases at V and 0 bases at J; junction bases unmatched: 10. The CDR3 region has the DNA TGTGCCAGCAGCCTGGAGCTAGCGGGGCCGAGCTCCTACAATGAGCAGTTCCTC. Translated, it gives CASSLELAGPSSYNEQFL.

This clonotype was detected ten times or more. V and J are TRBV7-8 and TRBJ1-5; no reliable D call. Germline V gene lookup returns CDR1 SGHVS and CDR2 FQNEAQ. This CDR3 is built from 13 residues. Between the trimmed V and J ends, which lost 5 bases and 12 bases, there was a span of 17 bases. The CDR3: CASSKPGEGGQHF. CDR3 DNA: TGTGCCAGCAGCAAACCCGGGGAGGGAGGCCAGCATTTT.

This clonotype was counted at least ten times. The chain joins TRBV28 to TRBJ2-7, with TRBD2 as a possible D gene (5 bases). The CDR3 has 16 residues. V lost 6 bases, J lost 0 bases, and 18 bases lay in between. CDR1 is MDHEN and CDR2 is SYDVKM in the germline V gene. This CDR3 is CASSPGYIQSSYEQYF. The CDR3 bases are TGTGCCAGCAGCCCGGGGTACATTCAAAGCTCCTACGAGCAGTACTTC. The whole variable domain, remainder taken from reference TRBV28 and TRBJ2-7, is DVKVTQSSRYLVKRTGEKVFLECVQDMDHENMFWYRQDPGLGLRLIYFSYDVKMKEKGDIPEGYSVSREKKERFSLILESASTNQTSMYLCASSPGYIQSSYEQYFGPGTRLTVT.

CDR3 coding DNA: TGTGCCAGCAGCTTAGGACACCCTATTAGTGGGTACGAGCAGTACTTC. Protein product: CASSLGHPISGYEQYF. This chain joins TRBV7-2 and TRBJ2-7; D call uncertain. The V gene lost 1 base and the J gene lost 4 bases, with 17 bases spanning the gap. This CDR3 is built from 16 residues. Germline CDR1 SGHTA, CDR2 FQGNSA.

This clonotype was seen a handful of times. A much bigger clone sits one base away, suggesting this may be a read error. The chain recombines TRBV19 with TRBJ2-1; D is ambiguous. The CDR3 runs to 13 residues. CDR1 and CDR2 from the germline V gene are LNHDA and SQIVND (reference sequence). V lost 5 bases to trimming and J lost 2 bases, with 7 bases between them. This CDR3 is CASSLVAYNEQFF. In DNA form, the CDR3 reads TGTGCCAGTAGTTTAGTAGCCTACAATGAGCAGTTCTTC.

In this sample, this clonotype turned up a few times. This chain links TRBV5-1 with TRBJ2-3, with 8 positions matching TRBD2. The CDR3 loop spans 16 amino acids. V was clipped by 4 bases and J by 1 base; unmatched bases: 8. CDR1 and CDR2 from the germline V gene are SGHRS and YFSETQ. The CDR3 nucleotides are TGCGCCAGCAGCGGAAAGCGGGGGACTGGCACAGATACGCAGTATTTT. Its translation is CASSGKRGTGTDTQYF. Drawing the rest from reference TRBV5-1 and TRBJ2-3, the complete variable domain is KAGVTQTPRYLIKTRGQQVTLSCSPISGHRSVSWYQQTPGQGLQFLFEYFSETQRNKGNFPGRFSGRQFSNSRSEMNVSTLELGDSALYLCASSGKRGTGTDTQYFGPGTRLTVL.

This clonotype was detected ten times or more. The rearrangement joins TRBV3-1 to TRBJ2-7, with D perhaps matching TRBD2 (6 bases). The V and J ends lost 4 bases and 6 bases respectively, with 10 bases between them. The CDR3 is 12 amino acids. The germline V gene has CDR1 LGHDT and CDR2 YNNKEL (reference sequence). CDR3 loop: CASSLRRGEQYF. The DNA of the CDR3 is TGTGCCAGCAGCCTACGGCGGGGCGAGCAGTACTTC.

This clonotype is labeled medium-sized. This chain links TRBV5-1 with TRBJ2-7; a possible D gene is TRBD2 (5 bases). Trimming shortened V by 0 bases and J by 5 bases, and 9 bases separated the two germline ends. Germline lookup yields CDR1 SGHRS and CDR2 YFSETQ. This CDR3 contains 13 residues. CDR3 sequence: CASSLVAEDEQYF. CDR3 nucleotides: TGCGCCAGCAGCTTGGTTGCGGAGGACGAGCAGTACTTC.

This clonotype came up many times. The chain employs TRBV6-5 and TRBJ1-1; D unclear. V lost 2 bases and J 0 bases, leaving 7 bases between the germline ends. The CDR3 runs 14 residues. The germline V gene encodes CDR1 MNHEY and CDR2 SVGAGI. The CDR3 DNA is TGTGCCAGCAGTTACAGCTTCATGAACACTGAAGCTTTCTTT. Translating gives CASSYSFMNTEAFF.

A note on this clonotype: A single base separates this from a much larger clone, so it may be a read error. This chain uses TRBV29-1 with TRBJ1-1, with a possible D match to TRBD1 (5 bases). Looked up from germline, CDR1 is SQVTM and CDR2 is ANQGSEA. CDR3 size: 12 residues. The CDR3: CGVGGGNTEAFF. CDR3 DNA sequence: TGCGGCGTTGGGGGGGGGAACACTGAAGCTTTCTTT.

There are many counts of this clonotype. The CDR3 nucleotides are TGCGCCAGCAGCTTGGCCGGACGGGGGACCACCGGGGAGCTGTTTTTT. This codes for CASSLAGRGTTGELFF. The chain couples TRBV5-1 to TRBJ2-2; D is possibly TRBD2 (6 bases). The CDR3 totals 16 residues. The germline CDR1 and CDR2 sequences are SGHRS and YFSETQ. Trimming stripped 0 bases from V and 4 bases from J, with 13 bases between.

The chain couples TRBV4-1 to TRBJ2-5; the match to TRBD2 covers 8 bases. Germline V gene lookup returns CDR1 MGHRA and CDR2 YSYEKL. V lost 0 bases and J lost 2; bases outside the gene matches: 29. This CDR3 region has 24 residues. CDR3 bases: TGCGCCAGCAGCCAAGATCTCCCTCCTCGACCCGGGACACCGGGACTAGTGGCTCAAGAGACCCAGTACTTC. Residues: CASSQDLPPRPGTPGLVAQETQYF.

This clonotype appeared many times. The chain has TRBV2 and TRBJ1-1, with D possibly matching TRBD1 (5 bases). Germline V gene lookup returns CDR1 SNHLY and CDR2 FYNNEI. The CDR3 contains 13 residues. V dropped 7 bases and J dropped 7 bases, with 16 bases sitting between them. The CDR3: CASNDGGKHEAFF. The CDR3 nucleotides are TGTGCCAGCAATGACGGGGGAAAGCATGAAGCTTTCTTT.

This clonotype was seen repeatedly, ten times or more. This chain uses TRBV7-3 with TRBJ2-1, with D perhaps TRBD1 or TRBD2 (5 bases each). V lost 5 bases to trimming and J lost 8 bases, with 16 bases between them. The CDR3 runs to 14 residues. Germline CDR1 and CDR2: SGHTA and FQGTGA. The CDR3 reads CASSPGRLLYEQFF. The CDR3 DNA reads as TGTGCCAGCAGCCCGGGACGGCTTTTGTATGAGCAGTTCTTC.

This clonotype was counted at least ten times. The limits of the CDR3 on the DNA are not certain, so only TCRdb's listed CDR3 is given. This CDR3 is CASRLAWGQGSVSPLHF. This chain joins TRBV12-2 and TRBJ1-6; TRBD1 reflects the table's D call only, with no check against the DNA. TRBV12-2 constitutes a pseudogene. The CDR3 has 17 amino acids, counting both end residues.

The table lists this clonotype with many counts. The rearrangement uses TRBV5-1 and TRBJ1-6; 7 bases align to TRBD1. The CDR3 runs 18 residues. The germline V gene encodes CDR1 SGHRS and CDR2 YFSETQ. With 4 bases clipped from V and 7 bases from J, the junction kept 17 bases outside the gene matches. In nucleotides, the CDR3 is TGCGCCAGCAGCGCAGGGGGGTTTCAGGAATCGCGGAATTCACCCCTCCACTTT. Its protein product is CASSAGGFQESRNSPLHF.

This clonotype has more than one count but fewer than ten. This chain connects TRBV3-1 to TRBJ2-6; D uncertain. Germline V gene lookup returns CDR1 LGHDT and CDR2 YNNKEL (reference sequence). CDR3 length: 16 amino acids. Trimming took 4 bases from V and 0 from J, leaving 10 bases between them. The CDR3 reads CASSPVGVSGANVLTF. The CDR3 nucleotides read TGTGCCAGCAGCCCCGTAGGCGTCTCTGGGGCCAACGTCCTGACTTTC.

Concerning this clonotype: With a much larger clone just one base away, this may be a read error. The gene calls are TRBV20-1 and TRBJ2-3; no clear D. Matching the DNA end better, TRBJ1-5 makes the J call doubtful. This CDR3 has 11 amino acids. CDR1 is DFQATT and CDR2 is SNEGSKA in the germline V gene (reference sequence). CDR3 amino acids: CSATMGDTQHF. In nucleotides, the CDR3 is TGCAGTGCTACCATGGGAGATACGCAGCATTTT.

This clonotype was observed a handful of times. The chain employs TRBV6-1 and TRBJ2-5; TRBD2 might be the D (6 bases). CDR3 length: 16 amino acids. V shed 4 bases and J shed 4 bases, with 19 bases lying between them. Germline V gene sequence: CDR1 MNHNS, CDR2 SASEGT. As DNA, the CDR3 is TGTGCCAGCAGTGGGAGACTAGTTGTCGCGGGAGAGACCCAGTACTTC. Translated, it gives CASSGRLVVAGETQYF.

In DNA form, the CDR3 reads TGTGCCAGCGGGACAGGGACCTATGGCTACACCTTC. It is translated as CASGTGTYGYTF. The rearrangement links TRBV5-6 to TRBJ1-2; the match to TRBD1 covers 9 bases. CDR3 length: 12 amino acids. V trimming: 7 bases; J trimming: 4 bases; junction bases outside the gene matches: 2. Germline V gene data show CDR1 as SGHDT and CDR2 as YYEEEE. Full variable domain (outside the CDR3, taken from reference TRBV5-6 and TRBJ1-2): DAGVTQSPTHLIKTRGQQVTLRCSPKSGHDTVSWYQQALGQGPQFIFQYYEEEERQRGNFPDRFSGHQFPNYSSELNVNALLLGDSALYLCASGTGTYGYTFGSGTRLTVV.

The rearrangement links TRBV19 to TRBJ1-2; D is possibly TRBD1 (5 bases). V was clipped by 9 bases and J by 2 bases, with 7 bases between them. Germline V CDR1 and CDR2: LNHDA, SQIVND (reference sequence). The CDR3 runs to 11 residues. The CDR3 sequence: CASRDNYGYTF. The CDR3 nucleotides read TGTGCCAGCCGGGACAACTATGGCTACACCTTC. The whole variable domain, filled in from reference TRBV19 and TRBJ1-2, reads DGGITQSPKYLFRKEGQNVTLSCEQNLNHDAMYWYRQDPGQGLRLIYYSQIVNDFQKGDIAEGYSVSREKKESFPLTVTSAQKNPTAFYLCASRDNYGYTFGSGTRLTVV.

This clonotype showed up just once. A much more abundant neighbour one base away suggests this may be a read error. The V call is TRBV20-1, the J call TRBJ2-1; a weak D match, TRBD2 (5 bases). Germline-derived CDR1 and CDR2 are DFQATT and SNEGSKA (reference sequence). Trimming took 5 bases from V and 3 from J, leaving 11 bases between them. The CDR3 is 13 amino acids. The DNA of the CDR3 is TGCAGTGCTCCGGCTAGCTGCTACAATGAGCAGTTCTTC. Its translation: CSAPASCYNEQFF.

In this sample, this clonotype turned up many times. The DNA of the CDR3 is TGCAGTGCTAGAGTTGGCCAGGGTAGGAGTGAAGCTTTCTTT. It codes for CSARVGQGRSEAFF. The chain combines TRBV20-1 with TRBJ1-1, with a possible D match to TRBD1 (5 bases). V was trimmed by 1 base and J by 7 bases, leaving 16 bases between them. The germline V gene encodes CDR1 DFQATT and CDR2 SNEGSKA (reference sequence). This CDR3 has 14 residues.

A few counts support this clonotype. The chain recombines TRBV2 with TRBJ1-1; TRBD1 agrees at 7 bases. The CDR3 is made up of 13 amino acids. J lost 11 bases, V lost 7 bases, and 13 bases had no gene match. Germline CDR1 and CDR2: SNHLY and FYNNEI. The CDR3 DNA reads TGTGCCAGCAACCTACCGGGACAGAAGGGGGCTTTCTTT. It is translated as CASNLPGQKGAFF.

The chain employs TRBV19 and TRBJ1-5, with a tentative D call TRBD1 (6 bases). Trimming shortened V by 3 bases and J by 0 bases, and 15 bases separated the two germline ends. CDR1 and CDR2 from the germline V gene are LNHDA and SQIVND (reference sequence). The CDR3 is 17 residues long. CDR3 residues: CASSIGRGSDSNQPQHF. The CDR3, as DNA: TGTGCCAGTAGTATCGGGAGGGGGTCAGATAGCAATCAGCCCCAGCATTTT.

This clonotype occurred a few times. This chain links TRBV19 with TRBJ2-2, with 8 positions matching TRBD1. The germline CDR1 and CDR2 sequences are LNHDA and SQIVND (reference sequence). This CDR3 has 15 amino acids. V lost 4 bases, J lost 4 bases, and 5 bases stayed unmatched. Here the CDR3 DNA reads TGTGCCAGTAGTACCGGACAGGGATCCACCGGGGAGCTGTTTTTT. Translating it yields CASSTGQGSTGELFF.

This clonotype was recorded a few times. This chain's CDR3 is CASSLVAGAGVGELFF. The CDR3, as DNA: TGTGCCAGCAGCTTAGTTGCGGGGGCCGGGGTCGGGGAGCTGTTTTTT. The rearrangement joins TRBV7-6 to TRBJ2-2; TRBD2 is a possible D gene (7 bases). Trimming shortened V by 1 base and J by 7 bases, and 16 bases separated the two germline ends. This CDR3 has 16 amino acids. Germline assignment: CDR1 SGHVS and CDR2 FNYEAQ. The full variable domain, rest sourced from reference TRBV7-6 and TRBJ2-2, is GAGVSQSPRYKVTKRGQDVALRCDPISGHVSLYWYRQALGQGPEFLTYFNYEAQQDKSGLPNDRFSAERPEGSISTLTIQRTEQRDSAMYRCASSLVAGAGVGELFFGEGSRLTVL.

This clonotype was observed at least ten times. The chain recombines TRBV11-2 with TRBJ2-7; TRBD2 might be the D (6 bases). V lost 1 base and J lost 2, with 9 bases in between. Germline V lookup: CDR1 SGHAT, CDR2 FQNNGV. This CDR3 has 14 amino acids. CDR3: CASSLGGVPYEQYF. CDR3 DNA: TGTGCCAGCAGCTTAGGGGGGGTACCCTACGAGCAGTACTTC.

As concerns this clonotype: This sequence may be a read error, since a much larger clone differs from it by one base. The chain employs TRBV7-2 and TRBJ2-6; 7 nucleotides align to TRBD1. Germline V gene lookup returns CDR1 SGHTA and CDR2 FQGNSA. The CDR3 has 17 amino acids. V lost 8 bases and J lost 0; bases outside the gene matches: 10. CDR3 loop: CASGSKGQFSGANVLTF. The CDR3 nucleotides read TGTGCCAGCGGCTCCAAGGGACAGTTCTCTGGGGCCAACGTCCTGACTTTC.